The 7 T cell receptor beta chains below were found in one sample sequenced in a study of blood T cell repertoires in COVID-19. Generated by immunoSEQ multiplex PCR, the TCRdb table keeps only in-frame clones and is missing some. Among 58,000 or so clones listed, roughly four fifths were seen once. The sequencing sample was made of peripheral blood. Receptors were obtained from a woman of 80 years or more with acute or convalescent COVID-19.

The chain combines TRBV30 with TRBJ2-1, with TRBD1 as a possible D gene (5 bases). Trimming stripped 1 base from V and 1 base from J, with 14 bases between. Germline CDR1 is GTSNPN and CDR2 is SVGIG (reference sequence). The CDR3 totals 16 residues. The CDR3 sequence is CAWSGNTGKSYNEQFF. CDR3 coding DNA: TGTGCCTGGAGTGGGAACACAGGAAAATCCTACAATGAGCAGTTCTTC.

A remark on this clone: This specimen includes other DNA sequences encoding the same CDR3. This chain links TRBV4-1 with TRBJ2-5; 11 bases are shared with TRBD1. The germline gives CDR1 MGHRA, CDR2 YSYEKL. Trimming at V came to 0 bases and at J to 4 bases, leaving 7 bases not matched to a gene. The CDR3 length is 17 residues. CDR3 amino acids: CASSQDAGTGGRETQYF. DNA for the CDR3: TGCGCCAGCAGCCAAGATGCCGGGACAGGGGGTCGAGAGACCCAGTACTTC.

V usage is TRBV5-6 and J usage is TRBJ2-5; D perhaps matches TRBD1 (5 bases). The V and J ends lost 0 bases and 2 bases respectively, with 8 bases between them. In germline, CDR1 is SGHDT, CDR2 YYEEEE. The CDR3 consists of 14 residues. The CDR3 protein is CASSLVGAQETQYF. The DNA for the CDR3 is TGTGCCAGCAGCTTGGTAGGGGCGCAAGAGACCCAGTACTTC.

CDR3 DNA: TGCGCCAGCAGCCTGGGGGGGACAGGGGGCTTTGGCTACACCTTC. It encodes CASSLGGTGGFGYTF. The rearrangement joins TRBV4-3 to TRBJ1-2, with 12 positions matching TRBD1. Germline CDR1 is LGHNA and CDR2 is YSLEER. The CDR3 has 15 amino acids. V shed 4 bases, J shed 7 bases, and the junction held 7 bases outside the gene matches.

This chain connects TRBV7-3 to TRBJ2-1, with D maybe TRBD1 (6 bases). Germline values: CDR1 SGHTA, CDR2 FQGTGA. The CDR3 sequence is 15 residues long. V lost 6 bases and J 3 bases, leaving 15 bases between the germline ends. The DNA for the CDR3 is TGTGCCAGCAGTACGGGGCAGGGGAGCTACAATGAGCAGTTCTTC. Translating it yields CASSTGQGSYNEQFF.

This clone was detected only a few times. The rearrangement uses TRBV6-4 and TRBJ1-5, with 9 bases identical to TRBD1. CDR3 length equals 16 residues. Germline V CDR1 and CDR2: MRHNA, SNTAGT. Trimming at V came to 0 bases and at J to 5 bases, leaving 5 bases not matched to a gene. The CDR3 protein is CASSDSKQGADQPQHF. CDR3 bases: TGTGCCAGCAGTGACTCGAAACAGGGGGCAGATCAGCCCCAGCATTTT.

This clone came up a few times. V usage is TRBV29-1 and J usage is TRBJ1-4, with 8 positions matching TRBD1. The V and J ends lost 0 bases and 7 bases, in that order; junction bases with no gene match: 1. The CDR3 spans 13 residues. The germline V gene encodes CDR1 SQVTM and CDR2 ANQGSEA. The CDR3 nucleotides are TGCAGCGTTGAAGACAGGGGGCGTGAAAAACTGTTTTTT. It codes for CSVEDRGREKLFF.